Given below is one TCR beta chain in context. Its antigen is unknown. The data stem from a study of CD8+ T cells in alopecia areata. The overall study: Tofacitinib dosing lasted 6 to 18 months, which was then followed by 6 months off drug.

RNA was extracted and reverse transcribed into cDNA as the sequencing template. Repertoires were generated with immunoSEQ multiplex PCR, while TCRdb's copy carries only in-frame clones and drops some. The sample shows under 150,000 clones, roughly three fifths of them seen only once. The treatment here: oral pan-JAK inhibitor, 5-10 mg twice daily. Those with alopecia areata gave lesional scalp punch biopsies and peripheral blood. Germline CDR1 is SGDLS and CDR2 is YYNGEE. The CDR3 extends over 17 amino acids. The germline V and J ends were trimmed by 3 bases and 2 bases, with 21 bases remaining between them. Regarding the study as a whole: Administration of tofacitinib significantly diminished scalp clonality and expanded CD8+ clones within the top 100. Only a single nonresponder existed, so baseline CD8+ expansion links stay unclear.

The material was CD4+ T cells sorted from blood, obtained at week 24, from a patient treated with tofacitinib. The chain links TRBV9 to TRBJ2-7; possibly TRBD1 for D (6 bases). The TCR originated in a human donor with alopecia areata. The CDR3 protein is CASSARETGRIPYEQYF. In DNA, the CDR3 is TGTGCCAGCAGCGCGAGGGAGACAGGTCGCATCCCCTACGAGCAGTACTTC.